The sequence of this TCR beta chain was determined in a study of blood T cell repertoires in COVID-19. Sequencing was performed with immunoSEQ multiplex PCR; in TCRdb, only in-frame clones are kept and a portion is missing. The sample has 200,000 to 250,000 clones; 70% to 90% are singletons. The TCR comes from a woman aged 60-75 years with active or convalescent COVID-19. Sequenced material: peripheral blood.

For the CDR3, the DNA is TGTGCCAGCACCGGTCCAGGGGACCATGGCTACACCTTC. This sequence encodes CASTGPGDHGYTF. The V and J genes are TRBV7-9 and TRBJ1-2; a weak D match, TRBD1 (6 bases). The germline gives CDR1 SEHNR, CDR2 FQNEAQ (reference sequence). V was cut by 7 bases and J by 6 bases, with 15 bases left in between. The CDR3 extends over 13 amino acids.